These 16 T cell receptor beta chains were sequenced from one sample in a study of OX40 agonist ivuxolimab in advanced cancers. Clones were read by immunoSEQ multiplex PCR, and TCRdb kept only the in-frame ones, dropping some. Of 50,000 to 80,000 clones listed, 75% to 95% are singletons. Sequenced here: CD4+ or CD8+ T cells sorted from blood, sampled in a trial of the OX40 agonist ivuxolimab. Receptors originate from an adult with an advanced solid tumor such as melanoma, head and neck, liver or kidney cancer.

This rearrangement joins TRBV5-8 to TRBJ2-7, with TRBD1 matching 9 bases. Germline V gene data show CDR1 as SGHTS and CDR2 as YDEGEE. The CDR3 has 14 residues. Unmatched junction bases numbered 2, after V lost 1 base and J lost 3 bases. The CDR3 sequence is CASSLSDRGYEQYF. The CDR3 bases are TGTGCCAGCAGCTTGTCGGACAGGGGCTACGAGCAGTACTTC.

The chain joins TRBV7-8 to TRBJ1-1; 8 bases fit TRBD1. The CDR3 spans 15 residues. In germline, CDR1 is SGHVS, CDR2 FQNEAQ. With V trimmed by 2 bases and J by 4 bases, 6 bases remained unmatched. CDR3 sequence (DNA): TGTGCCAGCAGCTTAAGGGAACAGGGGGTCACTGAAGCTTTCTTT. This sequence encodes CASSLREQGVTEAFF.

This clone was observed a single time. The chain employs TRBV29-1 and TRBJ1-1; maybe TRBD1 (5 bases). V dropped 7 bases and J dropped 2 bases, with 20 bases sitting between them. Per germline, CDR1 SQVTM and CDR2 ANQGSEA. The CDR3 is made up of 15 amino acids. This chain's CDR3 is CSADGVGQANTEAFF. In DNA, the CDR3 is TGCAGCGCAGACGGGGTGGGGCAGGCCAACACTGAAGCTTTCTTT.

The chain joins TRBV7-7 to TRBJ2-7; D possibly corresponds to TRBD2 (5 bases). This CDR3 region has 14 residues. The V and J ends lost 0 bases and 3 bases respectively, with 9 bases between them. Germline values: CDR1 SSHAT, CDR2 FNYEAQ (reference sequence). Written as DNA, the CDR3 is TGTGCCAGCAGCTTAGCCGAAGGGAGCTACGAGCAGTACTTC. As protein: CASSLAEGSYEQYF.

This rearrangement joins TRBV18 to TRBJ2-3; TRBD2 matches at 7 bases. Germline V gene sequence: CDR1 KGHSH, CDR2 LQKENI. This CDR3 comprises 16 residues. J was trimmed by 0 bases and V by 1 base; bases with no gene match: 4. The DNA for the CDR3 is TGTGCCAGCTCACCACAACGGGAGGCTAGCACAGATACGCAGTATTTT. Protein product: CASSPQREASTDTQYF.

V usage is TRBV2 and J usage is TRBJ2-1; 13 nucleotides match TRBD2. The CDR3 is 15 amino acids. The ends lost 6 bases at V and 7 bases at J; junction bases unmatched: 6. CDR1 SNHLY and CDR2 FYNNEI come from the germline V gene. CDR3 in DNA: TGTGCCAGCAGACTAGCGGGAGGGCCCTGGAATGAGCAGTTCTTC. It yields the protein CASRLAGGPWNEQFF.

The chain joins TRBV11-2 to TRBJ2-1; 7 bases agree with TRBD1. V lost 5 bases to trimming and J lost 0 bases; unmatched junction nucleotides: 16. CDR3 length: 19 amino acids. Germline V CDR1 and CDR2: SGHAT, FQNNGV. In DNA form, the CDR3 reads TGTGCCAGCAGCCTTACTTCGACAGGGTGGTCGGCCTCCTACAATGAGCAGTTCTTC. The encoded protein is CASSLTSTGWSASYNEQFF.

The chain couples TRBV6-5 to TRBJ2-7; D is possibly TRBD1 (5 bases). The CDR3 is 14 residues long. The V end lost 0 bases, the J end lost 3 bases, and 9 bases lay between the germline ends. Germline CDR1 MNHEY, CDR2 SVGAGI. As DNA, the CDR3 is TGTGCCAGCAGTTACTCAGGGGATTTCTACGAGCAGTACTTC. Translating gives CASSYSGDFYEQYF.

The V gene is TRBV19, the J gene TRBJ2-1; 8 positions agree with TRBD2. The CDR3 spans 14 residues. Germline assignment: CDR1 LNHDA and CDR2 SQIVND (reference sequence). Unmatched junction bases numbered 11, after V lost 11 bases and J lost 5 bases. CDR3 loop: CACERLAGNNEQFF. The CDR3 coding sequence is TGTGCCTGCGAACGGCTAGCGGGTAACAATGAGCAGTTCTTC.

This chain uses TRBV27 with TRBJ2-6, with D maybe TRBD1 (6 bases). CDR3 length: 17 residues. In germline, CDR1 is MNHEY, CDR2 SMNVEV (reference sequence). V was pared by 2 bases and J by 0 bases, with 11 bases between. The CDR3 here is CASSLRWTVSGANVLTF. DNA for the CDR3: TGTGCCAGCAGTTTAAGATGGACAGTCTCTGGGGCCAACGTCCTGACTTTC.

CDR3 region: CASSIGQGGGYGYTF. The CDR3 DNA follows: TGTGCCAGCAGTATTGGACAGGGAGGTGGCTATGGCTACACCTTC. The chain links TRBV7-2 to TRBJ1-2, with 8 bases identical to TRBD1. The ends lost 6 bases at V and 4 bases at J; junction bases unmatched: 10. This CDR3 contains 15 residues. Germline V gives CDR1 SGHTA, CDR2 FQGNSA.

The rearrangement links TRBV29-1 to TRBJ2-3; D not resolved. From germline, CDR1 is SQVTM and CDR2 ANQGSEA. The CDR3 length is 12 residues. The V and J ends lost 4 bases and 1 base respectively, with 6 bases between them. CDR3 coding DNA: TGCAGCGTTGTCGTTGGCACAGATACGCAGTATTTT. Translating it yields CSVVVGTDTQYF.

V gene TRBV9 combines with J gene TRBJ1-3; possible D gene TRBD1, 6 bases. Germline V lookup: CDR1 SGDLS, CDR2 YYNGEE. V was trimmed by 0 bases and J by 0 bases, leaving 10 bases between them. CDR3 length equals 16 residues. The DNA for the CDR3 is TGTGCCAGCAGCGTAGGTACAGGGAACTCTGGAAACACCATATATTTT. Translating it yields CASSVGTGNSGNTIYF.

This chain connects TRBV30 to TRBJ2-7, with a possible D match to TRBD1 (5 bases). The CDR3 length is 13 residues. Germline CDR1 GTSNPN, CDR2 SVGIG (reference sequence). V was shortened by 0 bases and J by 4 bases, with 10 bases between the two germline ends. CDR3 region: CAWSVNQGYEQYF. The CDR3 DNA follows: TGTGCCTGGAGTGTAAACCAGGGTTACGAGCAGTACTTC.

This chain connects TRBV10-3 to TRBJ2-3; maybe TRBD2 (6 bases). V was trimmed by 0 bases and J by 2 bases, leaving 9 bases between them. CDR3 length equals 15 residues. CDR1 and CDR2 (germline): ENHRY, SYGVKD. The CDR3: CAISESSGFTDTQYF. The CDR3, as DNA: TGTGCCATCAGTGAGTCTAGCGGATTCACAGATACGCAGTATTTT.

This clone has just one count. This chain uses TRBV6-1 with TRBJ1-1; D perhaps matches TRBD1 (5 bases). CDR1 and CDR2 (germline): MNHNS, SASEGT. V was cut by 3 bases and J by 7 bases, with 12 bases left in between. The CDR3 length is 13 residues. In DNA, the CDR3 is TGTGCCAGCAGTGATCTGGGGGTTGGTGAAGCTTTCTTT. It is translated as CASSDLGVGEAFF.